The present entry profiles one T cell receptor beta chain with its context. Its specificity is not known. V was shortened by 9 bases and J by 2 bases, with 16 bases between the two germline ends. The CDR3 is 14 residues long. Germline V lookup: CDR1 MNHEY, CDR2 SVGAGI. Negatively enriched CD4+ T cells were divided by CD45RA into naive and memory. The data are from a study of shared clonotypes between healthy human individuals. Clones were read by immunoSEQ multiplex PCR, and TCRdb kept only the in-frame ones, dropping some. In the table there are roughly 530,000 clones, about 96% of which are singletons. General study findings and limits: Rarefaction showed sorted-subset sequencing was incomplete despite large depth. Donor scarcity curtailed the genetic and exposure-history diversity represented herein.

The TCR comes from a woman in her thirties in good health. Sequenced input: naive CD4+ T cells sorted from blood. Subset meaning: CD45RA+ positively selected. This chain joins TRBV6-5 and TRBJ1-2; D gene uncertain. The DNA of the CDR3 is TGTGCCAGACCCTACCTGGCGGGCAACTATGGCTACACCTTC. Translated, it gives CARPYLAGNYGYTF.